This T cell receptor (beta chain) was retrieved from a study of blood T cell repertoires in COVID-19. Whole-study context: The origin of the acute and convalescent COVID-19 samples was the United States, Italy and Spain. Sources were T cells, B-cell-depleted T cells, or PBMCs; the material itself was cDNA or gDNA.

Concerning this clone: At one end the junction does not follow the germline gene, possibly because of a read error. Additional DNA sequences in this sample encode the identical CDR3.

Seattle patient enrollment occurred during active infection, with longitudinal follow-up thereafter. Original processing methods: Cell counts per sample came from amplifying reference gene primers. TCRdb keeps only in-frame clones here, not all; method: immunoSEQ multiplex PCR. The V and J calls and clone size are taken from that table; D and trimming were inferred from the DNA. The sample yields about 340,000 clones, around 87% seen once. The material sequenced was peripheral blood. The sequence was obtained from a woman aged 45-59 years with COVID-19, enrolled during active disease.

CDR3 region: CASTHKWIPTNTGELFF. The CDR3, as DNA: TGTGCCAGTACTCATAAGTGGATCCCGACAAACACTGGGGAGCTGTTTTTT. The chain employs TRBV19 and TRBJ2-2; D is unresolved. The CDR3 sequence is 17 residues long. CDR1 is LNHDA and CDR2 is SQIVND in the germline V gene (reference sequence).